These 11 T cell receptor beta chains share one sample of origin, sequenced in a study of regulatory T cells in long-lasting Graves disease. The time point is: newly diagnosed GD, antithyroid drugs for less than 3 months. PBMC-derived RNA was used for the TCR library. To make TCR beta libraries, researchers used iRepertoire HTBI primers and Arm-PCR of CDR3 regions. TCRdb used MiXCR to reprocess the multiplex PCR reads, holding one entry per CDR3 protein. The top ten clones hold approximately 22% of a sample with about 420,000 distinct CDR3 sequences, approximately 16% of them seen once. These data were likewise used in another study, on T cells in Graves' hyperthyroidism and ophthalmopathy.

The sequenced sample was peripheral blood mononuclear cells (PBMCs), obtained at new diagnosis, from a patient treated with antithyroid drugs. These TCRs come from a woman under 30 with Graves disease.

In this sample, this clonotype turned up a few times. A single base separates this from a much larger clone, so it may be a read error. The chain is built from TRBV5-1 and TRBJ2-3; no reliable D call. This CDR3 spans 15 amino acids. From germline, CDR1 is SGHRS and CDR2 YFSETQ. V lost 4 bases and J lost 3, with 15 bases in between. CDR3 sequence reads: CASSTSGGLTDTQYF. Here the CDR3 DNA reads TGCGCCAGCAGCACCTCTGGCGGCTTGACAGATACGCAGTATTTT.

The chain links TRBV11-1 to TRBJ2-7, with 9 nucleotides matching TRBD2. The CDR3 sequence is 18 residues long. Germline-derived CDR1 and CDR2 are SGHAT and FQDESV (reference sequence). Trimming took 1 base from V and 3 from J; bases not matched to a gene: 13. CDR3 in amino acids: CASSLGSSGTRGDYEQYF. The DNA of the CDR3 is TGTGCCAGCAGCTTAGGCTCTAGCGGGACTAGGGGAGACTACGAGCAGTACTTC.

This clonotype was seen many times. The rearrangement links TRBV6-1 to TRBJ1-2, with unresolved D. CDR1 is MNHNS and CDR2 is SASEGT in the germline V gene. Trimming left V 7 bases short and J 3 bases short, with 9 bases between. This CDR3 has 12 amino acids. Here the CDR3 DNA reads TGTGCCAGCAAAAACCGTTACTATGGCTACACCTTC. The encoded protein is CASKNRYYGYTF.

This rearrangement joins TRBV27 to TRBJ2-7, with D possibly matching TRBD2 (7 bases). V dropped 5 bases and J dropped 7 bases, with 18 bases sitting between them. Germline V CDR1 and CDR2: MNHEY, SMNVEV (reference sequence). The CDR3 loop spans 14 amino acids. The CDR3: CASSRAGTTGEQYF. The CDR3 region has the DNA TGTGCCAGCAGTCGAGCGGGGACTACAGGGGAGCAGTACTTC.

This clonotype was seen ten or more times. J is TRBJ2-3 and V is TRBV20-1, with D unresolved. Germline values: CDR1 DFQATT, CDR2 SNEGSKA (reference sequence). The CDR3 has 12 residues. V was clipped by 8 bases and J by 2 bases, with 11 bases between them. The CDR3 reads CSLARHTDTQYF. The CDR3 DNA sequence: TGCAGTTTGGCGCGCCACACAGATACGCAGTATTTT.

This clonotype occurred a few times. The chain uses TRBV5-4 and TRBJ2-7; D unclear. The germline gives CDR1 SGHNT, CDR2 YYREEE (reference sequence). This CDR3 is built from 12 residues. Trimming left V 2 bases short and J 7 bases short, with 10 bases between. CDR3 sequence reads: CASSFLGREQYF. The CDR3 nucleotides are TGTGCCAGCAGCTTTTTGGGTCGGGAGCAGTACTTC.

This clonotype was counted at least ten times. This sequence joins TRBV18 and TRBJ2-7, with D possibly matching TRBD1 (5 bases). V lost 3 bases and J lost 4, with 13 bases in between. Germline CDR1 is KGHSH and CDR2 is LQKENI. The CDR3 length is 14 residues. CDR3 DNA: TGTGCCAGCTCACCCGCGCAGGGTCAGTACGAGCAGTACTTC. Protein sequence: CASSPAQGQYEQYF.

In DNA, the CDR3 is TGTGCCAGCAGGGGCGCACCCACCACCTTTTCACCCCTCCACTTT. Translated, it gives CASRGAPTTFSPLHF. The rearrangement uses TRBV27 and TRBJ1-6; no firm D call. This CDR3 has 15 amino acids. The germline V and J ends were trimmed by 6 bases and 9 bases, with 18 bases remaining between them. Germline V gene data show CDR1 as MNHEY and CDR2 as SMNVEV (reference sequence).

This clonotype was detected many times. The chain recombines TRBV10-3 with TRBJ2-7; no clear D. Germline V CDR1 and CDR2: ENHRY, SYGVKD. With 7 bases removed from V and 0 bases from J, the gap between germline ends came to 16 bases. This CDR3 has 15 residues. CDR3 sequence: CAIKKTEASSYEQYF. The CDR3 DNA is TGTGCCATCAAAAAGACTGAGGCTAGCTCCTACGAGCAGTACTTC.

Turning to this clonotype: This CDR3 is missing its conserved last phenylalanine or tryptophan, likely due to a read error. The V gene is TRBV12-3 or TRBV12-4, the J gene TRBJ1-4, with 8 nucleotides matching TRBD1. V gave up 3 bases and J gave up 0 bases; unmatched junction bases: 3. The CDR3 has 16 amino acids. This CDR3 reads CASSLETGATNEKLFS. CDR3 DNA: TGTGCCAGCAGTTTGGAGACAGGGGCAACTAATGAAAAACTGTTTTCT.

This clonotype has a count of ten or more. The chain links TRBV27 to TRBJ2-1; the D gene is possibly TRBD2 (6 bases). The CDR3 has 15 amino acids. The V end lost 5 bases, the J end lost 4 bases, and 15 bases lay between the germline ends. Germline values: CDR1 MNHEY, CDR2 SMNVEV (reference sequence). In DNA, the CDR3 is TGTGCCAGCAGTCCGCGGGATCTGATATACAATGAGCAGTTCTTC. This translates into CASSPRDLIYNEQFF.